Listed below are T cell receptor beta chains from one sample, sequenced in a study of CD4 T cells in relation to SARS-CoV-2 and coronaviruses. Clones were read by immunoSEQ multiplex PCR, and TCRdb kept only the in-frame ones, dropping some. The table includes 43,000 or so clones, roughly 87% detected once. The antigens of these receptors remain unknown. The specimen sequenced was naive CD4+ T cells from PBMCs, cultured in vitro. These receptors were obtained from an adult with COVID-19. CDR3s include the opening cysteine and the closing phenylalanine or tryptophan. A D gene is named only where the DNA matches it firmly. Where a row states a size, it is once, few, many or the class of an expanded clone; other rows omit it.

TRBJ1-1	TRBV5-1	NA	NA	CASSLFLQNTEAFF	TGCGCCAGCAGCTTGTTTCTCCAGAACACTGAAGCTTTCTTT
TRBJ1-3	TRBV5-1	NA	NA	CASSDPISSSGNTIYF	TGCGCCAGCAGCGATCCCATAAGTAGCTCTGGAAACACCATATATTTT
TRBJ2-5	TRBV5-4	NA	TRBD1	CASSSGQGRETQYF	TGTGCCAGCAGCTCGGGACAGGGTCGCGAGACCCAGTACTTC
TRBJ2-3	TRBV9	NA	NA	CASSVVGDTQYF	TGTGCCAGCAGCGTAGTTGGGGATACGCAGTATTTT
TRBJ1-5	TRBV6-2/TRBV6-3	NA	NA	CASSYGAASQPQHF	TGTGCCAGCAGTTATGGGGCAGCGAGTCAGCCCCAGCATTTT
TRBJ1-1	TRBV19	NA	TRBD1	CASSSTGINTEAFF	TGTGCCAGTAGTTCGACAGGGATAAACACTGAAGCTTTCTTT
TRBJ1-6	TRBV4-1	NA	NA	CASSQDLAVGSYNSPLHF	TGCGCCAGCAGCCAAGATCTAGCAGTCGGCTCCTATAATTCACCCCTCCACTTT
TRBJ2-1	TRBV5-1	few	NA	CASSALEGAYNEQFF	TGCGCCAGCAGCGCTCTAGAGGGGGCCTACAATGAGCAGTTCTTC
TRBJ1-6	TRBV6-2/TRBV6-3	NA	NA	CASSYSGDTNSPLHF	TGTGCCAGCAGTTACAGCGGGGACACTAATTCACCCCTCCACTTT
TRBJ2-1	TRBV9	NA	NA	CASSKEGMQFF	TGTGCCAGCAGTAAGGAGGGGATGCAGTTCTTC
TRBJ2-1	TRBV5-1	NA	NA	CASRRTYNEQFF	TGCGCCAGCAGGAGAACGTACAATGAGCAGTTCTTC
TRBJ1-1	TRBV5-4	few	NA	CASSLQHMNTEAFF	TGTGCCAGCAGCTTACAGCACATGAACACTGAAGCTTTCTTT
TRBJ1-4	TRBV28	NA	NA	CASGNLAQKLFF	TGTGCCAGCGGGAACTTAGCACAAAAACTGTTTTTT
TRBJ2-3	TRBV25-1	NA	NA	CASSEVVLQGADTQYF	TGTGCCAGCAGTGAAGTTGTCCTCCAAGGAGCAGATACGCAGTATTTT
TRBJ2-2	TRBV9	NA	NA	CASSVGIGGEFYGELFF	TGTGCCAGCAGCGTTGGAATCGGGGGAGAGTTTTACGGGGAGCTGTTTTTT
TRBJ2-7	TRBV7-9	NA	TRBD1	CASSYRDRASEQYF	TGTGCCAGCAGCTACCGGGACAGGGCCTCCGAGCAGTACTTC
TRBJ2-1	TRBV5-1	NA	TRBD2	CASSLAGGSTKRYNEQFF	TGCGCCAGCAGCTTGGCGGGAGGATCGACGAAGAGGTACAATGAGCAGTTCTTC
TRBJ2-5	TRBV24-1	NA	NA	CATSDRQTQETQYF	TGTGCCACCAGTGATCGTCAGACGCAAGAGACCCAGTACTTC
TRBJ2-1	TRBV5-4	few	TRBD2	CASSSSGRVYNEQFF	TGTGCCAGCAGCTCCAGCGGGAGGGTATACAATGAGCAGTTCTTC
TRBJ2-2	TRBV5-1	NA	NA	CASPPWRSATGELFF	TGCGCCAGCCCACCTTGGAGATCGGCCACCGGGGAGCTGTTTTTT
TRBJ2-1	TRBV6-5	NA	TRBD2	CASSSWTSGRWEQFF	TGTGCCAGCAGTTCATGGACTAGCGGGAGGTGGGAGCAGTTCTTC
TRBJ1-1	TRBV18	NA	NA	CASSPTGANSEAFF	TGTGCCAGCTCCCCCACGGGGGCTAATTCTGAAGCTTTCTTT
TRBJ2-3	TRBV5-1	NA	NA	CASSLIVGADTQYF	TGCGCCAGCAGCTTGATCGTGGGAGCAGATACGCAGTATTTT
TRBJ2-3	TRBV5-4	NA	TRBD2	CASSRPSGAVVDTQYF	TGTGCCAGCAGTCGACCTAGCGGGGCGGTCGTAGATACGCAGTATTTT
TRBJ2-7	TRBV6-5	NA	NA	CASRRSLEGYEQYF	TGTGCCAGCAGACGGTCTCTAGAGGGCTACGAGCAGTACTTC
TRBJ2-2	TRBV5-4	NA	TRBD2	CASSLYGGSGTGELFF	TGTGCCAGCAGCTTGTACGGCGGGAGTGGCACCGGGGAGCTGTTTTTT
TRBJ1-3	TRBV11-2	NA	NA	CASSPFPGAGNTIYF	TGTGCCAGCAGCCCGTTTCCAGGCGCTGGAAACACCATATATTTT
TRBJ1-5	TRBV7-9	NA	TRBD1	CASSLTGDNQPQHF	TGTGCCAGCAGCTTGACAGGGGACAATCAGCCCCAGCATTTT
TRBJ2-5	TRBV11-2	NA	TRBD2	CASSPRTSGSSETQYF	TGTGCCAGCAGCCCGCGGACTAGCGGGAGTTCTGAGACCCAGTACTTC
TRBJ2-3	TRBV6-4	NA	NA	CASSERNTDTQYF	TGTGCCAGCAGTGAGAGGAACACAGATACGCAGTATTTT
TRBJ2-3	TRBV10-3	NA	NA	CAISGSRVRRTDTQYF	TGTGCCATCAGTGGGAGCCGGGTTCGGCGCACAGATACGCAGTATTTT
TRBJ2-5	TRBV5-5	NA	TRBD2	CASSPIAGQETQYF	TGTGCCAGCAGCCCGATAGCGGGCCAAGAGACCCAGTACTTC
TRBJ1-4	TRBV7-2	NA	NA	CASSSAGATNEKLFF	TGTGCCAGCAGCTCAGCCGGAGCAACTAATGAAAAACTGTTTTTT
TRBJ2-2	TRBV11-3	NA	NA	CASSLARGTGELFF	TGTGCCAGCAGCTTAGCTCGCGGGACCGGGGAGCTGTTTTTT
TRBJ2-1	TRBV12-5	NA	TRBD2	CASGTAGGPGVNEQFF	TGTGCTAGTGGTACCGCGGGAGGGCCTGGGGTTAATGAGCAGTTCTTC
TRBJ2-1	TRBV9	few	TRBD2	CASSVTSGSGNEQFF	TGTGCCAGCAGCGTGACTAGCGGGAGTGGTAATGAGCAGTTCTTC
TRBJ1-5	TRBV28	NA	NA	CASTLSGQPQHF	TGTGCCAGCACCCTCTCGGGACAGCCCCAGCATTTT
TRBJ1-1	TRBV9	NA	TRBD1	CASSPMSGTGGKPEAFF	TGTGCCAGCAGCCCCATGAGTGGGACAGGCGGAAAACCTGAAGCTTTCTTT
TRBJ2-1	TRBV29-1	NA	TRBD1	CSVLDRVYVNEQFF	TGCAGCGTTCTTGACAGGGTGTACGTCAATGAGCAGTTCTTC
TRBJ2-3	TRBV5-1	NA	NA	CASSLEPASTDTQYF	TGCGCCAGCAGCTTGGAACCCGCTAGCACAGATACGCAGTATTTT
TRBJ1-2	TRBV27	NA	NA	CASSFVSMQGYTF	TGTGCCAGCAGTTTCGTCTCCATGCAGGGCTACACCTTC
TRBJ2-2	TRBV4-2	NA	NA	CASSQEDLNTGELFF	TGTGCCAGCAGCCAAGAGGACTTGAACACCGGGGAGCTGTTTTTT
TRBJ2-7	TRBV7-9	NA	NA	CASSSETLAPYEQYF	TGTGCCAGCAGCTCAGAGACCTTGGCGCCTTACGAGCAGTACTTC
TRBJ2-1	TRBV7-6	NA	TRBD2	CASSRESGRAYNEQFF	TGTGCCAGCAGCCGAGAAAGCGGGAGGGCCTACAATGAGCAGTTCTTC
TRBJ1-2	TRBV2	NA	NA	CASSAVNYGYTF	TGTGCCAGCAGTGCGGTGAATTATGGCTACACCTTC
TRBJ2-1	TRBV5-4	NA	NA	CASSLGGFSLYNEQFF	TGTGCCAGCAGCTTGGGGGGATTTAGCCTATACAATGAGCAGTTCTTC
TRBJ1-2	TRBV11-2	NA	TRBD1	CASSEGQGYGYTF	TGTGCCAGCAGCGAGGGACAGGGCTATGGCTACACCTTC
TRBJ2-3	TRBV5-1	once	NA	CASSPPGVANTDTQYF	TGCGCCAGCAGCCCCCCGGGGGTAGCTAACACAGATACGCAGTATTTT
TRBJ2-5	TRBV24-1	NA	NA	CATSGAAGTFLQETQYF	TGTGCCACCAGTGGCGCGGCAGGGACCTTCCTCCAAGAGACCCAGTACTTC
TRBJ1-4	TRBV28	NA	NA	CASSKGPTNEKLFF	TGTGCCAGCAGTAAGGGACCAACTAATGAAAAACTGTTTTTT
TRBJ1-2	TRBV7-9	NA	NA	CASSLAGGLWGYTF	TGTGCCAGCAGCTTAGCTGGCGGCTTGTGGGGCTACACCTTC
TRBJ2-3	TRBV5-1	NA	NA	CASWDHSTDTQYF	TGCGCCAGCTGGGACCATAGCACAGATACGCAGTATTTT
TRBJ2-3	TRBV13	once	TRBD2	CASSLGGRITDTQYF	TGTGCCAGCAGCTTAGGCGGGAGGATAACAGATACGCAGTATTTT
TRBJ1-3	TRBV9	once	NA	CASSSRRLGNTIYF	TGTGCCAGCAGCTCCCGGAGGCTTGGAAACACCATATATTTT
TRBJ2-1	TRBV24-1	NA	TRBD2	CATQWGGRPEQFF	TGTGCCACCCAATGGGGCGGGAGGCCTGAGCAGTTCTTC
TRBJ2-1	TRBV10-3	NA	NA	CATGGATTLNNEQFF	TGTGCCACCGGAGGGGCTACGACGCTGAACAATGAGCAGTTCTTC
TRBJ2-3	TRBV5-4	NA	TRBD1	CASSFPGQASTDTQYF	TGTGCCAGCAGCTTCCCGGGACAGGCTAGCACAGATACGCAGTATTTT
TRBJ1-2	TRBV6-2/TRBV6-3	NA	NA	CASSTPPGSARGYTF	TGTGCCAGCAGTACACCGCCCGGCTCGGCGAGAGGCTACACCTTC
TRBJ1-5	TRBV6-2/TRBV6-3	NA	NA	CASSYSNGIQPQHF	TGTGCCAGCAGTTACTCGAACGGTATTCAGCCCCAGCATTTT